What follows are 6 T cell receptor beta chains derived from one specimen sequenced in a study of CD4+ T cells in melanoma. The protocol was immunoSEQ multiplex PCR, while the TCRdb copy is restricted to in-frame clones and leaves out a portion. The repertoire has around 10,000 clones, 68% of them found once; the top ten carry more than 9.5%. The sample consisted of cells from a culture (not recorded whether cultured in vitro). The receptors shown here come from a human donor with melanoma.

This clone occurred a few times. This sequence joins TRBV2 and TRBJ1-1, with a tentative D call TRBD1 (5 bases). With 4 bases removed from V and 3 bases from J, the gap between germline ends came to 9 bases. Germline loops: CDR1 SNHLY, CDR2 FYNNEI. CDR3 length: 13 residues. DNA of the CDR3: TGTGCCAGCAGTGTCTCCAGGGACACTGAAGCTTTCTTT. It specifies CASSVSRDTEAFF.

This chain uses TRBV5-1 with TRBJ1-1; D may be TRBD1 (5 bases). Germline lookup yields CDR1 SGHRS and CDR2 YFSETQ. The CDR3 spans 16 residues. The V end was cut by 0 bases, the J end by 4 bases, with 16 bases between. For the CDR3, the DNA is TGCGCCAGCAGCTTGGGCCCCGGGGGACCTGGCACTGAAGCTTTCTTT. Residues: CASSLGPGGPGTEAFF. The full variable domain, completed using reference TRBV5-1 and TRBJ1-1, is KAGVTQTPRYLIKTRGQQVTLSCSPISGHRSVSWYQQTPGQGLQFLFEYFSETQRNKGNFPGRFSGRQFSNSRSEMNVSTLELGDSALYLCASSLGPGGPGTEAFFGQGTRLTVV.

The chain joins TRBV5-8 to TRBJ1-2, with 7 positions matching TRBD1. The V segment lost 3 bases and the J segment 0 bases; nucleotides outside the gene matches: 5. CDR3 length: 15 residues. The germline CDR1 and CDR2 sequences are SGHTS and YDEGEE. The CDR3 nucleotides read TGTGCCAGCAGCTGGACAGGAACCACTAACTATGGCTACACCTTC. This encodes CASSWTGTTNYGYTF.

This rearrangement joins TRBV18 to TRBJ2-3; 13 nucleotides line up with TRBD2. Germline loops: CDR1 KGHSH, CDR2 LQKENI. V shed 6 bases and J 6 bases; nucleotides not matched to a gene: 6. The CDR3 has 15 amino acids. The CDR3 DNA follows: TGTGCCAGCTCTCGGACTAGCGGGGGTTTGGATACGCAGTATTTT. This sequence encodes CASSRTSGGLDTQYF.

The chain joins TRBV7-9 to TRBJ1-2; the D gene is possibly TRBD1 (6 bases). The germline V gene encodes CDR1 SEHNR and CDR2 FQNEAQ (reference sequence). The CDR3 is made up of 13 amino acids. Trimming left V 5 bases short and J 5 bases short, with 12 bases between. The CDR3 loop is CASSGETGYGYTF. In nucleotides, the CDR3 is TGTGCCAGCAGCGGAGAGACAGGATATGGCTACACCTTC.

V gene TRBV10-3 combines with J gene TRBJ2-7, with D unresolved. The CDR3 extends over 13 amino acids. Deletions cut 5 bases from V and 11 bases from J, with 19 bases between. Germline V CDR1 and CDR2: ENHRY, SYGVKD. The DNA of the CDR3 is TGTGCCATCAGTAACGCGCAGGCGCTTGGGGAGTACTTC. Translated: CAISNAQALGEYF.